This is a list of T cell receptor beta chains from one sample in a study of blood T cell repertoires in COVID-19. Only in-frame clones appear in the TCRdb table, and some are missing; sequencing was by immunoSEQ multiplex PCR. The sample includes about 160,000 clones, about 81% of them seen just once. Sequences were obtained from peripheral blood. The receptors derive from a man aged 55-75 years with active or convalescent COVID-19. CDR3s include the opening cysteine and the closing phenylalanine or tryptophan. A D gene is named only where the DNA matches it firmly. Where a row states a size, it is once, few, many or the class of an expanded clone; other rows omit it.

NA	TRBJ1-1	TRBV7-3	NA	CASSLDGGVTEAFF	TGTGCCAGCAGCTTAGACGGGGGAGTTACTGAAGCTTTCTTT
few	TRBJ2-1	TRBV24-1	NA	CATSSGEAEQFF	TGTGCCACCAGTTCCGGGGAAGCTGAGCAGTTCTTC
NA	TRBJ1-3	TRBV7-9	NA	CAGHRDNSGNTIYF	TGTGCCGGCCACCGGGACAACTCTGGAAACACCATATATTTT
NA	TRBJ2-5	TRBV5-1	TRBD2	CASTSGGSLDETQYF	TGCGCCAGCACTAGCGGGGGCTCACTGGATGAGACCCAGTACTTC
NA	TRBJ1-5	TRBV19	NA	CASSDQGRNQPQHF	TGTGCCAGTAGTGATCAGGGCCGCAATCAGCCCCAGCATTTT
NA	TRBJ2-1	TRBV5-1	NA	CASRPFTRNEQFF	TGCGCCAGCAGACCTTTCACACGCAATGAGCAGTTCTTC
NA	TRBJ2-2	TRBV24-1	TRBD1	CATSDAPGQGATGELFF	TGTGCCACCAGTGATGCCCCGGGACAGGGGGCCACCGGGGAGCTGTTTTTT
few	TRBJ1-1	TRBV7-2	NA	CASSLVGGTSMNTEAFF	TGTGCCAGCAGCTTAGTCGGGGGGACATCGATGAACACTGAAGCTTTCTTT
NA	TRBJ2-1	TRBV28	TRBD1	CASSRPDRGWNEQFF	TGTGCCAGCAGCCGGCCGGACAGGGGGTGGAATGAGCAGTTCTTC
NA	TRBJ1-4	TRBV5-1	NA	CASSLVGGGLGEKLFF	TGCGCCAGCAGCTTGGTGGGCGGGGGACTGGGGGAAAAACTGTTTTTT
NA	TRBJ2-1	TRBV2	NA	CASRTGLSSYNEQFF	TGTGCCAGCAGAACGGGACTCAGCTCCTACAATGAGCAGTTCTTC
NA	TRBJ2-1	TRBV4-1	TRBD2	CASSQGGLAGEQFF	TGCGCCAGCAGCCAAGGGGGACTAGCGGGTGAGCAGTTCTTC
NA	TRBJ2-1	TRBV20-1	NA	CSASILDEQFF	TGCAGTGCTAGCATACTGGATGAGCAGTTCTTC
NA	TRBJ2-1	TRBV6-5	NA	CASSYSLSQGHLFF	TGTGCCAGCAGTTACTCTCTCTCCCAGGGACATCTGTTCTTC
NA	TRBJ2-5	TRBV20-1	TRBD2	CSASYGRARETQYF	TGCAGTGCTAGTTACGGGAGGGCACGGGAGACCCAGTACTTC
NA	TRBJ1-2	TRBV21-1	NA	CASSSPGISYGYTF	TGTGCCAGCAGCAGTCCAGGAATAAGCTATGGCTACACCTTC
NA	TRBJ1-5	TRBV3-1/TRBV3-2	NA	CASSLAENQPQHF	TGTGCCAGCAGCCTGGCAGAAAATCAGCCCCAGCATTTT
NA	TRBJ1-1	TRBV5-6	NA	CASSPVGRGTEAFF	TGTGCCAGCAGCCCGGTGGGGAGGGGCACTGAAGCTTTCTTT
once	TRBJ1-6	TRBV19	NA	CASKETQGSYNSPLHF	TGTGCCAGTAAGGAAACACAGGGAAGTTATAATTCACCCCTCCACTTT
once	TRBJ2-3	TRBV5-4	TRBD1	CASSQQGAGDTQYF	TGTGCCAGCAGCCAACAGGGGGCTGGGGATACGCAGTATTTT
NA	TRBJ2-5	TRBV11-2	NA	CASSLAAVQETQYF	TGTGCCAGCAGCTTAGCGGCGGTACAAGAGACCCAGTACTTC
NA	TRBJ2-2	TRBV7-2	TRBD2	CASSLGSGGRELFF	TGTGCCAGCAGCTTAGGGAGCGGGGGGCGTGAGCTGTTTTTT
NA	TRBJ1-2	TRBV5-8	NA	CASSLRDKGNYGYTF	TGTGCCAGCAGCCTCCGGGACAAAGGAAACTATGGCTACACCTTC
NA	TRBJ1-4	TRBV19	TRBD1	CASSRQGGTNEKLFF	TGTGCCAGTAGCCGACAGGGTGGAACTAATGAAAAACTGTTTTTT
NA	TRBJ2-5	TRBV19	TRBD1	CASSISQGWETQYF	TGTGCCAGTAGTATTTCACAGGGGTGGGAGACCCAGTACTTC
NA	TRBJ1-5	TRBV12-3/TRBV12-4	NA	CASSQGQPQHF	TGTGCCAGCAGTCAGGGTCAGCCCCAGCATTTT
NA	TRBJ2-3	TRBV7-9	NA	CASSFRSSIKDTQYF	TGTGCCAGCAGCTTTCGGTCTAGCATAAAAGATACGCAGTATTTT
once	TRBJ2-7	TRBV18	NA	CASSASGVVEQYF	TGTGCCAGCTCTGCCTCGGGGGTGGTCGAGCAGTACTTC
NA	TRBJ2-3	TRBV7-6	TRBD2	CASSLGPAGGTDTQYF	TGTGCCAGCAGCTTAGGTCCGGCGGGGGGCACAGATACGCAGTATTTT
NA	TRBJ1-5	TRBV9	NA	CASSVGPGGSNQPQHF	TGTGCCAGCAGCGTAGGCCCCGGCGGTAGCAATCAGCCCCAGCATTTT
NA	TRBJ1-2	TRBV19	NA	CASTPTGLLYGYTF	TGTGCCAGTACTCCGACAGGACTTCTCTATGGCTACACCTTC
NA	TRBJ2-3	TRBV2	TRBD2	CASEIPGGAGGQGTTDTQYF	TGTGCCAGTGAGATCCCTGGCGGAGCGGGAGGGCAGGGGACAACAGATACGCAGTATTTT
few	TRBJ2-7	TRBV5-8	TRBD2	CASSRRGSGSYEQYF	TGTGCCAGCAGCAGGCGCGGTAGCGGGAGCTACGAGCAGTACTTC
NA	TRBJ1-5	TRBV2	NA	CASSTGSFEPQHF	TGTGCCAGCAGTACAGGGAGCTTTGAGCCCCAGCATTTT
NA	TRBJ2-5	TRBV19	NA	CASSIGTGRTQETQYF	TGTGCCAGTAGTATAGGAACAGGGCGGACCCAAGAGACCCAGTACTTC
NA	TRBJ1-1	TRBV28	NA	CASSLYGGVDTEAFF	TGTGCCAGCAGTTTATACGGGGGAGTGGACACTGAAGCTTTCTTT
NA	TRBJ2-7	TRBV5-5	TRBD1	CASSPLQTGVGYEQYF	TGTGCCAGCAGCCCACTACAAACAGGGGTTGGATACGAGCAGTACTTC
NA	TRBJ2-5	TRBV7-2	TRBD1	CASSSVGQGALLETQYF	TGTGCCAGCAGCTCCGTGGGACAGGGGGCGCTTTTAGAGACCCAGTACTTC
NA	TRBJ1-4	TRBV18	TRBD1	CASSPPGQASGRNEKLFF	TGTGCCAGCTCACCGCCGGGACAGGCGAGTGGCCGGAATGAAAAACTGTTTTTT
NA	TRBJ2-7	TRBV2	TRBD2	CARGLAGGSEQYF	TGTGCCAGGGGACTAGCGGGAGGTAGTGAGCAGTACTTC
NA	TRBJ1-1	TRBV7-2	TRBD1	CASSLRQGWDTEAFF	TGTGCCAGCAGCCTAAGACAGGGATGGGACACTGAAGCTTTCTTT
NA	TRBJ1-2	TRBV19	NA	CASSTDRPWGDYGYTF	TGTGCCAGTAGTACGGACCGACCGTGGGGGGACTATGGCTACACCTTC
few	TRBJ2-1	TRBV19	TRBD2	CASRWEGPPVF	TGTGCCAGTAGATGGGAGGGTCCCCCGGTCTTC
NA	TRBJ1-3	TRBV6-5	NA	CASSYSDRGNTIYF	TGTGCCAGCAGTTACTCCGACAGAGGAAACACCATATATTTT
NA	TRBJ1-2	TRBV5-8	NA	CASRPGTRYGYTF	TGTGCCAGCAGACCCGGGACTCGCTATGGCTACACCTTC
NA	TRBJ1-6	TRBV27	TRBD1	CASRTGQGWAYNSPLHF	TGTGCCAGCAGAACGGGACAGGGTTGGGCTTATAATTCACCCCTCCACTTT
few	TRBJ1-2	TRBV9	NA	CASSVAQGLGVSGYTF	TGTGCCAGCAGCGTAGCACAGGGCCTCGGTGTAAGCGGCTACACCTTC
NA	TRBJ1-1	TRBV7-9	TRBD1	CASSYIQGAENAFF	TGTGCCAGCAGCTACATACAGGGGGCGGAGAATGCTTTCTTT
NA	TRBJ2-5	TRBV19	TRBD2	CASSIRLAGGLQETQYF	TGTGCCAGTAGTATACGACTAGCGGGGGGCCTACAAGAGACCCAGTACTTC
once	TRBJ2-7	TRBV6-5	TRBD1	CASRGTGEHEQYF	TGTGCCAGCAGAGGAACAGGGGAACACGAGCAGTACTTC
few	TRBJ2-1	TRBV3-1/TRBV3-2	TRBD2	CASSPGLAPNEQFF	TGTGCCAGCAGCCCTGGACTAGCCCCCAATGAGCAGTTCTTC
NA	TRBJ2-7	TRBV20-1	NA	CSARRGSEQYF	TGCAGTGCTAGGCGGGGATCTGAGCAGTACTTC
few	TRBJ1-2	TRBV19	NA	CASSRQHLGSYGYTF	TGTGCCAGTAGTCGACAACATCTGGGGAGCTATGGCTACACCTTC
NA	TRBJ2-1	TRBV12-3/TRBV12-4	NA	CASSFVTSNEQFF	TGTGCCAGCAGTTTTGTGACTTCCAATGAGCAGTTCTTC